This section outlines one TCR beta chain sequence together with its context. Its antigen is not identified. The CDR3 runs to 15 residues. CDR1 is MGHDK and CDR2 is SYGVNS in the germline V gene. V lost 7 bases and J 5 bases, leaving 20 bases between the germline ends. The source of the sample is a study of tumor-infiltrating lymphocytes in primary liver carcinoma. The study's findings and limits: Overlap between tumor regions exceeded overlap of tumor with adjacent tissue or blood. Tumors reached a significantly greater top-250-clone fraction than blood did (p = 0.039).

Blood RNA came from unsorted whole blood; germline DNA was also extracted. Patients were chronically HBV-infected and treatment-naive. With a constant-region primer, TCR beta cDNA was made from approximately 520 ng of total RNA. Libraries for TCR beta were built through three nested multiplex PCR rounds, which together made up a slightly modified ARM-PCR procedure. With TRBV1-TRBV30 forward primers and a C-beta reverse primer, the first two PCR rounds were run for around 10 cycles each. Using its own MiXCR run on the multiplex PCR reads, TCRdb lists one record per CDR3 protein. The sample lists 180,000 or so distinct CDR3 sequences; about 60% were seen once.

This sequence joins TRBV25-1 and TRBJ1-1; D possibly corresponds to TRBD1 (6 bases). The sequence derives from a middle-aged man with primary liver carcinoma and hepatitis B virus infection. Material for sequencing was peripheral blood. The CDR3 DNA reads TGTGCCAGCACTGATGGGGGGCAGGAGGGAACTGAAGCTTTCTTT. It encodes CASTDGGQEGTEAFF.